These T cell receptor beta chains were read from a single sample in a study of cytomegalovirus exposure and HLA in healthy donors. The repertoire was sequenced with immunoSEQ multiplex PCR; TCRdb's copy has only in-frame clones and lacks some. The table includes around 140,000 clones, over 65% detected once. The sequencing input was PBMCs. These receptor sequences come from a female donor in good health and CMV-seropositive. Both conserved end residues are part of each CDR3. The order of the fields is J gene, V gene, clone size, D gene, CDR3 protein, CDR3 DNA. A D gene is named only where the DNA matches it firmly. Clone size, where shown, is once, few, many, or a class for clones that have expanded.

J: TRBJ2-1
V: TRBV7-2
size: NA
D: NA
CDR3: CASSLAGWGVNEQFF
DNA: TGTGCCAGCAGCTTAGCTGGGTGGGGGGTCAATGAGCAGTTCTTC

J: TRBJ2-7
V: TRBV5-6
size: NA
D: NA
CDR3: CASSLVRVADEQYF
DNA: TGTGCCAGCAGCTTGGTCAGGGTAGCCGACGAGCAGTACTTC

J: TRBJ2-3
V: TRBV5-1
size: NA
D: NA
CDR3: CASGGGQTDTQYF
DNA: TGCGCCAGCGGGGGGGGCCAGACAGATACGCAGTATTTT

J: TRBJ1-1
V: TRBV19
size: NA
D: NA
CDR3: CASSRTDPNTEAFF
DNA: TGTGCCAGTAGCCGGACAGACCCGAACACTGAAGCTTTCTTT

J: TRBJ1-2
V: TRBV2
size: few
D: TRBD1
CDR3: CARRQGSNYGYTF
DNA: TGTGCCAGGAGACAGGGATCTAACTATGGCTACACCTTC

J: TRBJ1-1
V: TRBV20-1
size: NA
D: NA
CDR3: CSASLGVEAFF
DNA: TGCAGTGCCTCTCTCGGGGTTGAAGCTTTCTTT

J: TRBJ2-3
V: TRBV19
size: NA
D: NA
CDR3: CASSIGTSRSDTQYF
DNA: TGTGCCAGTAGTATAGGCACTAGCAGGTCAGATACGCAGTATTTT

J: TRBJ1-2
V: TRBV13
size: NA
D: TRBD1
CDR3: CASSLNAGGNYGYTF
DNA: TGTGCCAGCAGCTTAAATGCAGGGGGTAACTATGGCTACACCTTC

J: TRBJ2-7
V: TRBV7-9
size: once
D: NA
CDR3: CASSSESVGVFYEQYF
DNA: TGTGCCAGCAGTTCAGAGTCTGTAGGGGTTTTCTACGAGCAGTACTTC

J: TRBJ1-5
V: TRBV27
size: NA
D: NA
CDR3: CASSFQGDAQPQHF
DNA: TGTGCCAGCTCATTTCAGGGTGATGCTCAGCCCCAGCATTTT

J: TRBJ1-5
V: TRBV19
size: NA
D: TRBD1
CDR3: CASSIGGTAGDQPQHF
DNA: TGTGCCAGTAGTATAGGGGGGACAGCCGGGGATCAGCCCCAGCATTTT

J: TRBJ1-1
V: TRBV10-3
size: NA
D: TRBD1
CDR3: CAISLEASGGNTEAFF
DNA: TGTGCCATCAGCCTTGAGGCCTCAGGGGGCAACACTGAAGCTTTCTTT

J: TRBJ2-2
V: TRBV6-5
size: NA
D: TRBD1
CDR3: CASTDRGTNTGELFF
DNA: TGTGCCAGCACCGACAGGGGGACTAACACCGGGGAGCTGTTTTTT

J: TRBJ2-2
V: TRBV14
size: few
D: NA
CDR3: CASNQRETNTGELFF
DNA: TGTGCCAGCAACCAAAGGGAGACGAACACCGGGGAGCTGTTTTTT

J: TRBJ2-2
V: TRBV9
size: NA
D: TRBD2
CDR3: CASSKSGVNTGELFF
DNA: TGTGCCAGCAGCAAGAGCGGGGTAAACACCGGGGAGCTGTTTTTT

J: TRBJ2-7
V: TRBV7-9
size: NA
D: TRBD1
CDR3: CASSSPAGQGAEQYF
DNA: TGTGCCAGCAGCTCCCCTGCGGGACAGGGGGCAGAGCAGTACTTC

J: TRBJ1-2
V: TRBV6-1
size: NA
D: NA
CDR3: CASSPGSYGYTF
DNA: TGTGCCAGCAGTCCCGGTTCCTATGGCTACACCTTC

J: TRBJ1-2
V: TRBV7-2
size: NA
D: NA
CDR3: CASSLATGAYGYTF
DNA: TGTGCCAGCAGCTTAGCGACAGGCGCCTATGGCTACACCTTC

J: TRBJ2-1
V: TRBV18
size: NA
D: NA
CDR3: CASSAGDSYNEQFF
DNA: TGTGCCAGCTCAGCAGGGGACTCCTACAATGAGCAGTTCTTC

J: TRBJ1-5
V: TRBV18
size: NA
D: NA
CDR3: CASSPQASDQPQHF
DNA: TGTGCCAGCTCTCCCCAGGCATCGGATCAGCCCCAGCATTTT

J: TRBJ1-2
V: TRBV2
size: NA
D: NA
CDR3: CASSGRSRDYGYTF
DNA: TGTGCCAGCAGCGGGAGGAGCAGGGACTATGGCTACACCTTC

J: TRBJ1-2
V: TRBV6-5
size: NA
D: NA
CDR3: CASSYSGEPDGYTF
DNA: TGTGCCAGCAGTTACTCGGGCGAACCAGATGGCTACACCTTC

J: TRBJ2-7
V: TRBV5-1
size: NA
D: TRBD2
CDR3: CASRTSGHYEQYF
DNA: TGCGCCAGCAGAACTAGCGGGCACTACGAGCAGTACTTC

J: TRBJ2-4
V: TRBV12-2
size: NA
D: NA
CDR3: CASRFEGRTGENIQYF
DNA: TGTGCAAGTCGCTTCGAGGGACGGACAGGGGAGAACATTCAGTACTTC

J: TRBJ1-5
V: TRBV11-2
size: NA
D: NA
CDR3: CASSRDYDQPQHF
DNA: TGTGCCAGCAGTCGGGATTACGATCAGCCCCAGCATTTT

J: TRBJ2-1
V: TRBV6-5
size: NA
D: TRBD2
CDR3: CASVRGGPGNEQFF
DNA: TGTGCCAGCGTGCGGGGGGGGCCTGGCAATGAGCAGTTCTTC

J: TRBJ2-1
V: TRBV4-1
size: NA
D: TRBD2
CDR3: CASSHLLAEQFF
DNA: TGCGCCAGCAGCCACCTACTAGCGGAGCAGTTCTTC

J: TRBJ1-2
V: TRBV11-2
size: NA
D: NA
CDR3: CASSLDRPGANYGYTF
DNA: TGTGCCAGCAGCTTAGATCGCCCAGGGGCTAACTATGGCTACACCTTC

J: TRBJ2-7
V: TRBV9
size: few
D: NA
CDR3: CASSVGGSPSSYEQYF
DNA: TGTGCCAGCAGCGTAGGTGGTAGCCCGTCCTCCTACGAGCAGTACTTC

J: TRBJ2-1
V: TRBV5-1
size: NA
D: NA
CDR3: CASSLAGPYNEQFF
DNA: TGCGCCAGCAGCTTGGCAGGGCCCTACAATGAGCAGTTCTTC

J: TRBJ2-1
V: TRBV29-1
size: NA
D: TRBD2
CDR3: CSVSLAGVSGQFF
DNA: TGCAGCGTGTCACTAGCGGGAGTATCCGGGCAGTTCTTC

J: TRBJ2-7
V: TRBV15
size: NA
D: TRBD2
CDR3: CATSREPGLATYEQYF
DNA: TGTGCCACCAGCAGGGAGCCGGGACTAGCGACCTACGAGCAGTACTTC

J: TRBJ2-3
V: TRBV7-2
size: NA
D: TRBD1
CDR3: CASSFRTGGSADTQYF
DNA: TGTGCCAGCAGCTTCCGTACAGGGGGCAGCGCAGATACGCAGTATTTT

J: TRBJ1-6
V: TRBV27
size: once
D: NA
CDR3: CASSLSEQGSSPLHF
DNA: TGTGCCAGCAGTTTATCGGAACAGGGATCCTCACCCCTCCACTTT

J: TRBJ2-5
V: TRBV29-1
size: few
D: TRBD2
CDR3: CSAFQTSGGAETQYF
DNA: TGCAGCGCATTCCAGACTAGCGGGGGGGCAGAGACCCAGTACTTC

J: TRBJ2-7
V: TRBV5-6
size: NA
D: NA
CDR3: CASIVQGTYEQYF
DNA: TGTGCCTCAATTGTCCAGGGAACCTACGAGCAGTACTTC

J: TRBJ2-6
V: TRBV25-1
size: NA
D: TRBD1
CDR3: CASARPGQGSSGANVLTF
DNA: TGTGCCAGCGCCAGGCCGGGACAGGGGAGTTCTGGGGCCAACGTCCTGACTTTC